This T cell receptor beta chain was profiled in a study of blood T cell repertoires in COVID-19. Looking at the study overall: The United States, Italy and Spain were the sources of the acute and convalescent COVID-19 samples.

Germline V gene sequence: CDR1 LNHDA, CDR2 SQIVND (reference sequence). The trim removed 5 bases at V and 5 bases at J, leaving 11 bases unmatched. CDR3 length: 16 amino acids. Using immunoSEQ multiplex PCR, the repertoire was profiled, and TCRdb retains in-frame clones only, with some absent. This sample yields roughly 30,000 clones, of which 70% to 90% are seen a single time; 2% to 3% belongs to the top ten. The clonotype comes from a human donor in a cohort sampled during active COVID-19. The J gene is TRBJ1-5, the V gene TRBV19, with 8 bases aligning to TRBD1. The sample was peripheral blood. Written as DNA, the CDR3 is TGTGCCAGTAGTGTTCTGCCAGGGACAGGACATCAGCCCCAGCATTTT. Protein product: CASSVLPGTGHQPQHF.